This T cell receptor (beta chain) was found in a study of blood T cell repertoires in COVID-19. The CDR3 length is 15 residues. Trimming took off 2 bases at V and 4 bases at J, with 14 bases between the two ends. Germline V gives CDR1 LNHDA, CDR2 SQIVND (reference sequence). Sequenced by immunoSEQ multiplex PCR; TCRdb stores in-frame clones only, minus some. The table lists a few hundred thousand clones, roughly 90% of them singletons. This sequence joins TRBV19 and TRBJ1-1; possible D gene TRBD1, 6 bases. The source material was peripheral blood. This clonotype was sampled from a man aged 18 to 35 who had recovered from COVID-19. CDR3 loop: CASSIFPGTPTEAFF. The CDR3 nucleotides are TGTGCCAGTAGTATATTCCCTGGGACACCCACTGAAGCTTTCTTT. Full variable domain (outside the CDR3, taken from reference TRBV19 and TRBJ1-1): DGGITQSPKYLFRKEGQNVTLSCEQNLNHDAMYWYRQDPGQGLRLIYYSQIVNDFQKGDIAEGYSVSREKKESFPLTVTSAQKNPTAFYLCASSIFPGTPTEAFFGQGTRLTVV.